The source of this TCR beta chain is a study of T cell changes during pregnancy in multiple sclerosis. The ends lost 5 bases at V and 4 bases at J; junction bases unmatched: 10. In germline, CDR1 is MNHEY, CDR2 SMNVEV (reference sequence). CDR3 length equals 15 residues. Data came from immunoSEQ multiplex PCR; TCRdb stores just in-frame clones and leaves some out. The sample carries tens of thousands of clones, around 90% recorded once. This receptor was obtained from a female donor with multiple sclerosis, enrolled in a pregnancy study. The J gene is TRBJ1-2, the V gene TRBV27; 7 nucleotides line up with TRBD1. The sequenced sample was CD8+ T cells from peripheral blood mononuclear cells, obtained in the second trimester of pregnancy. The CDR3: CASSPDRVSGYGYTF. CDR3 DNA sequence: TGTGCCAGCAGTCCCGACAGGGTATCTGGCTATGGCTACACCTTC.